Sequencing of this T cell receptor (beta chain) was carried out in a study of T-cell memory formation after mild COVID-19. At the level of the study: TCR clusters were mostly donor specific. Study-wide points: Specificity for SARS-CoV-2 was not confirmed among the second-wave clones peaking on day 37.

This clonotype occurred a few times. Its specificity is not known. The CDR3 is made up of 13 amino acids. Germline V gene data show CDR1 as MNHEY and CDR2 as SVGAGI. V lost 0 bases, J lost 7 bases, and 9 bases lay in between. TCRdb redid the calling of the 5' RACE reads with MiXCR, one entry per CDR3 protein. The top ten clones hold approximately 1% of a sample with approximately 60,000 distinct CDR3 sequences, 9% to 9.5% of them seen once. This clonotype was sampled from a man between 18 and 35 years old who had mild COVID-19 (a few samples of this study predate the infection). Cell type and time point are not known. The chain joins TRBV6-5 to TRBJ1-2, with a tentative D call TRBD1 (5 bases). Sample: PBMCs or a T cell subset sorted from them (not recorded which). The CDR3 nucleotides are TGTGCCAGCAGTTACTCAGGGGTAACTGGCTACACCTTC. It translates to CASSYSGVTGYTF.